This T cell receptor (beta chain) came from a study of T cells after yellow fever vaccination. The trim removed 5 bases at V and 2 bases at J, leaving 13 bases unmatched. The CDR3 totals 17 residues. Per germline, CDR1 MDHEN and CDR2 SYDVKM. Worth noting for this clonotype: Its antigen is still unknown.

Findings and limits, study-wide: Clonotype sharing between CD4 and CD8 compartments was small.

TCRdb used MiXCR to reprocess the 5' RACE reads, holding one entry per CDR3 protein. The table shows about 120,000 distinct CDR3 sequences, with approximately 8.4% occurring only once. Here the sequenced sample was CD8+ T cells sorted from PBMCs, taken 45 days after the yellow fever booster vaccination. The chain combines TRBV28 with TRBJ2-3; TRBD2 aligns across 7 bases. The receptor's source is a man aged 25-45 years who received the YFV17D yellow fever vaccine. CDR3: CASSPRALSGNTDTQYF. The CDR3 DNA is TGTGCCAGCAGTCCTCGCGCCCTCAGCGGGAACACAGATACGCAGTATTTT.